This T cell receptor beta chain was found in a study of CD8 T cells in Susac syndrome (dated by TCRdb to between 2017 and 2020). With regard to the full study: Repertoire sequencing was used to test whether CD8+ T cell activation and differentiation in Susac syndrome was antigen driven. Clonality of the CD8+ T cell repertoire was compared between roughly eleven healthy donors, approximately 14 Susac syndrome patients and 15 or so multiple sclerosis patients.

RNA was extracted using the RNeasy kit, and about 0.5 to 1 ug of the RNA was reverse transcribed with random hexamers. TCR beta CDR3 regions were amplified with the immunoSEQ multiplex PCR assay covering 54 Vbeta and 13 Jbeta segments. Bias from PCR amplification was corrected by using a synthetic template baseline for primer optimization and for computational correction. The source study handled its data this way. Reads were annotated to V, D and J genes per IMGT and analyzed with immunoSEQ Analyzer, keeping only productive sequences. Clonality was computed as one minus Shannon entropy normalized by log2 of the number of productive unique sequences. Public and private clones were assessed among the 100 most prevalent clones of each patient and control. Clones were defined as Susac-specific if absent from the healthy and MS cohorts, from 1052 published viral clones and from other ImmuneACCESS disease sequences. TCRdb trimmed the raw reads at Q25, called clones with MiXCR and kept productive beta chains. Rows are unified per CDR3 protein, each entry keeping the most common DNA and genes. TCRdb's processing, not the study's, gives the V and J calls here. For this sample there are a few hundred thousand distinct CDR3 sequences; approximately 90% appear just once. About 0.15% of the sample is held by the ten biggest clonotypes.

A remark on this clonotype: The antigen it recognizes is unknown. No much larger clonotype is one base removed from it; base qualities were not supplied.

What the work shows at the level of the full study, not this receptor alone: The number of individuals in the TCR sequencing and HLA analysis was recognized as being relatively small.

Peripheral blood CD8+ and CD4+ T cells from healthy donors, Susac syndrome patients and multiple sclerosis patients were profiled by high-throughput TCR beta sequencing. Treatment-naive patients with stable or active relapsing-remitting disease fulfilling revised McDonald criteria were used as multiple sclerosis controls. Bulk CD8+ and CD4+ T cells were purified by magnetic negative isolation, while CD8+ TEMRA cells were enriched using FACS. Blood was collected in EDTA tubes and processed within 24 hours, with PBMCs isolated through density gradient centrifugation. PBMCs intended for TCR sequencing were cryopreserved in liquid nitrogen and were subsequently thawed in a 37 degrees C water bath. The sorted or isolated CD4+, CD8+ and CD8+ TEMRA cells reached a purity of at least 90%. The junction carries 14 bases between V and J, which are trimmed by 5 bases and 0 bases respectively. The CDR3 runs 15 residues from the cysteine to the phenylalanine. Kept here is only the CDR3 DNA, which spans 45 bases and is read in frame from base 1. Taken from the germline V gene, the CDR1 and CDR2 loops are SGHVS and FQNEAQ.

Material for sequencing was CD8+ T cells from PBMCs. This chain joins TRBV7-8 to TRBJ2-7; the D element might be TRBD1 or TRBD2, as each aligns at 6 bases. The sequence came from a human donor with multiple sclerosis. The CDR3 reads CASSPRGGGSYEQYF. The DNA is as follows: TGTGCCAGCAGCCCCCGCGGAGGGGGCTCCTACGAGCAGTACTTC.